The TCR beta chain under discussion was sequenced for a study of identical twins. cDNA molecules carried unique molecular identifiers, and template switching added a universal primer site. TCRdb re-called the 5' RACE reads through MiXCR, storing one row per CDR3 protein. This table has hundreds of thousands of distinct CDR3 sequences, about 12% appearing once. Regarding this clonotype: Its antigen remains unidentified. A junction end diverges from the germline sequence, so it may reflect a read error.

Study results and caveats: Out-of-frame TCR alpha sharing observed in monozygotic twins exceeded model estimates. Insertions ran lower in abundant cord blood beta clonotypes, though not in memory repertoires.

The same data also went into a second study, on yellow fever vaccine responses in identical twins.

This receptor was obtained from a woman under 30 in good health. The sample taken for sequencing was PBMCs.

The CDR3: CAGRRGVNQPQHF. DNA of the CDR3: TGTGCCGGCAGGCGAGGGGTCAATCAGCCCCAGCATTTT. The chain combines TRBV28 with TRBJ1-5, with a possible D match to TRBD1 (5 bases). Per the germline V gene, CDR1 is MDHEN and CDR2 is SYDVKM. This CDR3 contains 13 residues.